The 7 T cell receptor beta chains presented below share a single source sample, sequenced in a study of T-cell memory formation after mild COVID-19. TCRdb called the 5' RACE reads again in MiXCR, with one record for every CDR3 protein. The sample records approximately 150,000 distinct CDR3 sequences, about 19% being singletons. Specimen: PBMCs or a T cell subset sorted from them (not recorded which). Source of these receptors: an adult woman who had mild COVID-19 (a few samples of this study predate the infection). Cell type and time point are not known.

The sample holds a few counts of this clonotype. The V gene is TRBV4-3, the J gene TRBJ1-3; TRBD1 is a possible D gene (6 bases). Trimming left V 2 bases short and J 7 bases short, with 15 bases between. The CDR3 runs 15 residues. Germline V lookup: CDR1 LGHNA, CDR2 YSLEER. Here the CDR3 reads CASSQFQGTLNTIYF. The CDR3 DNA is TGCGCCAGCAGCCAATTTCAGGGGACGCTCAACACCATATATTTT.

CDR3 nucleotide sequence: TGTGCCAGCAGCCGGACAGGGTGGGGTTCCGGGGAGCTGTTTTTT. Its protein is CASSRTGWGSGELFF. The V gene is TRBV7-8, the J gene TRBJ2-2, with 8 bases identical to TRBD1. This CDR3 has 15 residues. Germline CDR1 reads SGHVS; CDR2 reads FQNEAQ. After removal of 5 bases from V and 6 bases from J, the junction contained 8 bases not matched to a gene.

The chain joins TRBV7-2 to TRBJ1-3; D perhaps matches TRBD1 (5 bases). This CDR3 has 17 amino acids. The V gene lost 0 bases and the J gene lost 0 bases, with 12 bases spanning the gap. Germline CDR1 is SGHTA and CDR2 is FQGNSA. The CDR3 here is CASSLAWTSNSGNTIYF. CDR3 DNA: TGTGCCAGCAGCTTAGCTTGGACATCGAACTCTGGAAACACCATATATTTT.

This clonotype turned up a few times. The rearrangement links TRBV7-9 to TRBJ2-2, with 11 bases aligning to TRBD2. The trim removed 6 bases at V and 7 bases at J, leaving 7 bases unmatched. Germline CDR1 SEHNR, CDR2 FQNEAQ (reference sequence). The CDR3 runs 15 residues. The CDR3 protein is CASSLAGGSNGELFF. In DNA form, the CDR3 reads TGTGCCAGCAGTCTAGCGGGAGGAAGTAACGGGGAGCTGTTTTTT.

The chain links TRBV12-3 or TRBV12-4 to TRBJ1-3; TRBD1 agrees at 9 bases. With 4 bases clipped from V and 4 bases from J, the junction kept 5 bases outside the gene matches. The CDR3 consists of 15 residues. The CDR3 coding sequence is TGTGCCAGCAGTTGGGGACAGGGTGGAGGAAACACCATATATTTT. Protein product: CASSWGQGGGNTIYF.

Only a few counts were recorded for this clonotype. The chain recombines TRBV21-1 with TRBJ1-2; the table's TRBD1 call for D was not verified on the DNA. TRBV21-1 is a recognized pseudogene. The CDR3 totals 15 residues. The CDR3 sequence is CASSPRTGQNYGYTF. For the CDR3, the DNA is TGTGCCAGCAGCCCGCGAACAGGACAGAATTATGGCTACACCTTC.

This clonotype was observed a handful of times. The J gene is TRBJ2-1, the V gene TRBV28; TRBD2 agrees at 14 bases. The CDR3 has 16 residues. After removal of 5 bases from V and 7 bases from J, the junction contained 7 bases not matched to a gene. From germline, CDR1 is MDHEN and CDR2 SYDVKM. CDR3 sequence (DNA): TGTGCCAGCAGTCTCCGACTAGCGGGAGGGCCGAATGAGCAGTTCTTC. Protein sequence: CASSLRLAGGPNEQFF.